This T cell receptor beta chain was found in a study of identical twins. Of note for this clonotype: Its specificity is not known.

Germline V gene data show CDR1 as SGHKS and CDR2 as YYEKEE (reference sequence). V dropped 3 bases and J dropped 6 bases, with 11 bases sitting between them. The CDR3 has 13 residues. Each CDR3 protein gets one entry after TCRdb re-called the 5' RACE reads with MiXCR. The data hold some 1,700,000 distinct CDR3 sequences, with roughly 35% observed a single time. Study findings and constraints: Not following the same donors, the study drew its conclusions from cross-sectional statistical analysis. Fewer insertions marked abundant cord blood beta clonotypes; young adult naive trended weakly, memory not at all.

Sequencing was done on a sample of cord blood. This receptor was identified in a newborn girl in good health. V gene TRBV5-5 combines with J gene TRBJ2-3; D might be TRBD1 (6 bases). CDR3 residues: CASSSAGEDTQYF. The DNA of the CDR3 is TGTGCCAGCAGCTCCGCAGGGGAGGATACGCAGTATTTT.